This T cell receptor (beta chain) was documented in a study of OX40 agonist ivuxolimab in advanced cancers. Across the study: Patients received ivuxolimab, an agonistic anti-OX40 (CD134) antibody. Patients in the trial were receiving intravenous ivuxolimab every 2 weeks, at doses of 0.01 to 10 mg/kg. The study's findings and limits: At 0.1 to 3.0 mg/kg, clonal expansion of CD4+ and CD8+ blood T cells had occurred by week 6.

The CDR3 runs 15 residues. Germline V gene lookup returns CDR1 MNHEY and CDR2 SMNVEV (reference sequence). As concerns this clone: Its target is not known.

The table came from immunoSEQ multiplex PCR; TCRdb's copy has only in-frame clones and leaves some out. The sample consists of 65,000 to 95,000 clones, 70% to 90% of them appearing once. Sequences were derived from CD4+ or CD8+ T cells sorted from blood, sampled in a trial of the OX40 agonist ivuxolimab. The rearrangement links TRBV27 to TRBJ2-7, with D possibly TRBD2 on 7 matching bases. The clonotype comes from an adult with an advanced solid tumor such as melanoma, head and neck, liver or kidney cancer. DNA for the CDR3: TGTGCAACCCACGTTGGGGGGGCGGACCCCTACGAGCAGTACTTC. As protein: CATHVGGADPYEQYF.